These 17 T cell receptor beta chains were all obtained from the same sample, sequenced in a study of T cell repertoires in cytomegalovirus infection. Each CDR3 protein gets one entry after TCRdb re-called the reads with MiXCR. This table has roughly 320,000 distinct CDR3 sequences, 9.5% appearing once. The sequenced sample was PBMCs. These receptor sequences come from a human donor in good health (CMV status not recorded). Some clones in this sample may be carry-over from other donors' samples.

The sample holds many counts of this clonotype. J is TRBJ2-7 and V is TRBV4-3, with 8 nucleotides matching TRBD1. V gave up 1 base and J gave up 1 base; unmatched junction bases: 6. Germline V gene sequence: CDR1 LGHNA, CDR2 YSLEER. The CDR3 extends over 16 amino acids. This CDR3 is CASSQGGQGASYEQYF. The CDR3 bases are TGCGCCAGCAGCCAAGGCGGGCAGGGGGCGTCCTACGAGCAGTACTTC.

As regards this clonotype: At one of its ends the junction is not consistent with the germline gene, which may arise from a read error. The CDR3 DNA reads as TGTGCCAGCAGCACCGGGACAGATATACACCGGGGAGCTGTTTTT. Protein sequence: CASSTGTDIHRGAVF. The chain employs TRBV7-2 and TRBJ2-2; 7 bases are a match to TRBD1. The CDR3 spans 15 residues. Germline V gene sequence: CDR1 SGHTA, CDR2 FQGNSA.

This clonotype turned up a few times. The J gene is TRBJ1-3, the V gene TRBV7-9; possibly TRBD1 for D (5 bases). The CDR3 length is 14 residues. V lost 6 bases and J lost 0, with 9 bases in between. Germline V gene data show CDR1 as SEHNR and CDR2 as FQNEAQ (reference sequence). The CDR3: CASRSTGSGNTIYF. The CDR3 DNA reads as TGTGCCAGCAGGTCTACAGGCTCTGGAAACACCATATATTTT.

This clonotype was seen many times. CDR3 amino acids: CASSQRVLSNQPQHF. The CDR3 region has the DNA TGTGCCAGTAGTCAGAGGGTGTTGAGCAATCAGCCCCAGCATTTT. The V call is TRBV19, the J call TRBJ1-5; D unresolved. The length of the CDR3 is 15 residues. Trimming removed 5 bases at V and 1 base at J, with 12 bases between. Germline V gene data show CDR1 as LNHDA and CDR2 as SQIVND (reference sequence). Filled out from reference TRBV19 and TRBJ1-5, the complete variable domain reads DGGITQSPKYLFRKEGQNVTLSCEQNLNHDAMYWYRQDPGQGLRLIYYSQIVNDFQKGDIAEGYSVSREKKESFPLTVTSAQKNPTAFYLCASSQRVLSNQPQHFGDGTRLSIL.

This clonotype was seen at least ten times. The rearrangement uses TRBV7-9 and TRBJ2-3; 12 bases agree with TRBD2. The V gene end was trimmed by 3 bases and the J gene end by 3 bases; junction bases not matched to a gene: 7. CDR1 and CDR2 (germline): SEHNR, FQNEAQ (reference sequence). The CDR3 is 17 residues long. CDR3 sequence: CASSFNLAGGPTDTQYF. The CDR3 DNA follows: TGTGCCAGCAGCTTCAACCTAGCGGGAGGGCCTACAGATACGCAGTATTTT.

The rearrangement joins TRBV6-8 to TRBJ2-5, with 7 bases lining up with TRBD2. The germline V gene has CDR1 MNHGY and CDR2 SAAAGT. CDR3 length: 16 amino acids. J gave up 5 bases and V 7 bases, and 16 bases lay outside the gene matches. The CDR3 DNA follows: TGTGCCAGCAAGACCGAGCGGGGACCCCCTGTTGAGACCCAGTACTTC. Its translation is CASKTERGPPVETQYF.

This clonotype was counted a few times. The chain recombines TRBV5-5 with TRBJ1-2, with 9 positions matching TRBD1. Germline values: CDR1 SGHKS, CDR2 YYEKEE (reference sequence). This CDR3 region has 18 residues. V shed 4 bases and J 4 bases; nucleotides not matched to a gene: 17. This chain's CDR3 is CASSPRYRDRVLSYGYTF. CDR3 nucleotides: TGTGCCAGCAGCCCGCGTTACCGGGACAGGGTCCTTAGCTATGGCTACACCTTC.

This clonotype was found a few times. V is TRBV12-5 and J is TRBJ2-1, with TRBD1 matching 9 bases. V trimming: 6 bases; J trimming: 2 bases; junction bases outside the gene matches: 5. The germline gives CDR1 LGHNT, CDR2 FRNRAP. This CDR3 spans 15 amino acids. CDR3 coding DNA: TGTGCTAGTGGCTCGGGACAGGGTACCTACAATGAGCAGTTCTTC. It encodes CASGSGQGTYNEQFF.

The sample holds many counts of this clonotype. The gene calls are TRBV7-2 and TRBJ1-4; 9 nucleotides line up with TRBD1. V was pared by 5 bases and J by 5 bases, with 6 bases of the junction left unmatched. CDR3 length: 15 residues. CDR1 and CDR2 from the germline V gene are SGHTA and FQGNSA. CDR3 nucleotides: TGTGCCAGCAGCGTCACCGGGACAGGGAATGAAAAACTGTTTTTT. Protein sequence: CASSVTGTGNEKLFF.

This clonotype came up many times. V and J are TRBV15 and TRBJ2-1; D perhaps matches TRBD1 (6 bases). This CDR3 has 20 amino acids. Germline V gene sequence: CDR1 LNHNV, CDR2 YYDKDF (reference sequence). V lost 4 bases and J 0 bases, leaving 25 bases between the germline ends. Written as DNA, the CDR3 is TGTGCCACCAGCAACCTCCCTTGGATAACAGGGACCAGCTCCTACAATGAGCAGTTCTTC. Protein sequence: CATSNLPWITGTSSYNEQFF.

V usage is TRBV7-2 and J usage is TRBJ2-6, with 7 bases fitting TRBD1. This CDR3 has 18 residues. The germline V gene encodes CDR1 SGHTA and CDR2 FQGNSA. The trim removed 5 bases at V and 0 bases at J, leaving 10 bases unmatched. The CDR3 DNA sequence: TGTGCCAGCAGCCGTATTCGGACAGGCCGCTCTGGGGCCAACGTCCTGACTTTC. Translating it yields CASSRIRTGRSGANVLTF.

This clonotype was seen more than once but under ten times. The chain combines TRBV20-1 with TRBJ1-5, with D unresolved. The CDR3 consists of 15 residues. The ends were cut back, 1 base at V and 3 bases at J, with 13 bases in the middle. Germline V lookup: CDR1 DFQATT, CDR2 SNEGSKA (reference sequence). CDR3 nucleotide sequence: TGCAGTGCTAGAGGGGCGAAGGGAGTCAATCAGCCCCAGCATTTT. It translates to CSARGAKGVNQPQHF.

The chain links TRBV19 to TRBJ1-6, with 10 positions matching TRBD1. Per the germline V gene, CDR1 is LNHDA and CDR2 is SQIVND (reference sequence). CDR3 length equals 15 residues. Trimming took 3 bases from V and 9 from J; bases not matched to a gene: 5. The CDR3 DNA reads TGTGCCAGTAGTATCGATCGGACAGGGGGTTCACCCCTCCACTTT. As protein: CASSIDRTGGSPLHF.

The chain recombines TRBV12-3 or TRBV12-4 with TRBJ2-4, with 7 bases lining up with TRBD1. Trimming took 10 bases from V and 5 from J; bases not matched to a gene: 14. This CDR3 spans 15 amino acids. CDR3 region: CATALAWQGENIQYF. CDR3 sequence (DNA): TGTGCCACCGCTTTGGCTTGGCAGGGGGAAAACATTCAGTACTTC.

Many counts were recorded for this clonotype. This rearrangement joins TRBV7-2 to TRBJ2-1; no reliable D call. The CDR3 runs to 12 residues. V was trimmed by 1 base and J by 7 bases, leaving 5 bases between them. Germline V gene data show CDR1 as SGHTA and CDR2 as FQGNSA. The CDR3 region has the DNA TGTGCCAGCAGCTTAGTGAGGAATGAGCAGTTCTTC. This sequence encodes CASSLVRNEQFF.

This clonotype occurred a few times. The gene calls are TRBV6-2 or TRBV6-3 and TRBJ2-1, with 9 bases aligning to TRBD2. The CDR3 contains 15 residues. CDR1 and CDR2 from the germline V gene are MNHEY and SVGEGT. With 9 bases clipped from V and 6 bases from J, the junction kept 12 bases outside the gene matches. The CDR3 loop is CASLLPSGTINEQFF. The CDR3 DNA is TGTGCCAGTCTCCTCCCTAGCGGGACTATCAATGAGCAGTTCTTC.

This chain links TRBV11-2 with TRBJ2-1; 8 bases agree with TRBD2. The CDR3 is 16 amino acids. V lost 7 bases, J lost 6 bases, and 14 bases stayed unmatched. CDR1 and CDR2 (germline): SGHAT, FQNNGV. The CDR3 sequence is CASIGGSGTGPNEQFF. CDR3 DNA sequence: TGTGCCAGCATCGGGGGTAGCGGGACGGGGCCCAATGAGCAGTTCTTC.